The 19 T cell receptor beta chains given below trace back to one sample, sequenced in a study of T cells expressing NK-cell markers. TCRdb reworked the 5' RACE reads into one entry per CDR3 protein, no DNA. The sample holds 200,000 to 300,000 distinct CDR3 sequences. The sample consisted of blood T cells: a sorted CD56 or NKG2C T cell subset, CD4+ or CD8+ T cells, or bulk PBMC T cells (not recorded which). Receptor source: a woman between 18 and 69 years old in good health.

The V call is TRBV7-9, the J call TRBJ1-2; the TCRdb D gene call, TRBD1, has no DNA to confirm it. Germline CDR1 and CDR2: SEHNR and FQNEAQ (reference sequence). CDR3 length: 15 residues. The CDR3 is CASSPRTGQNYGYTF.

J is TRBJ1-5 and V is TRBV3-1. Germline CDR1 is LGHDT and CDR2 is YNNKEL (reference sequence). There are 14 residues in the CDR3. The CDR3 region is CASSQEWGNQPQHF. The whole variable domain, remainder taken from reference TRBV3-1 and TRBJ1-5, is DTAVSQTPKYLVTQMGNDKSIKCEQNLGHDTMYWYKQDSKKFLKIMFSYNNKELIINETVPNRFSPKSPDKAHLNLHINSLELGDSAVYFCASSQEWGNQPQHFGDGTRLSIL.

The chain carries TRBV14 and TRBJ2-7; no DNA is available, so the TRBD2 call from TCRdb remains unchecked. CDR1 is SGHDN, CDR2 FVKESK, per germline. The CDR3 has 15 amino acids. CDR3 residues: CASSPPGLQAREQYF. The variable domain in full, with the rest retrieved from reference TRBV14 and TRBJ2-7, is EAGVTQFPSHSVIEKGQTVTLRCDPISGHDNLYWYRRVMGKEIKFLLHFVKESKQDESGMPNNRFLAERTGGTYSTLKVQPAELEDSGVYFCASSPPGLQAREQYFGPGTRLTVT.

The chain couples TRBV27 to TRBJ2-1; there is no DNA to check the TCRdb D call of TRBD2. Germline V gene sequence: CDR1 MNHEY, CDR2 SMNVEV (reference sequence). The CDR3 runs 16 residues. CDR3 amino acids: CASSPAGLGTSDEQFF.

The chain couples TRBV6-2 or TRBV6-3 to TRBJ2-5; TCRdb designates TRBD2, a call that cannot be tested without DNA. In germline, CDR1 is MNHEY, CDR2 SVGEGT. This CDR3 region has 15 residues. CDR3 in amino acids: CASSSDGRAQETQYF.

The chain carries TRBV19 and TRBJ2-2; as DNA is missing, the TRBD1 call by TCRdb cannot be tested. The CDR3 sequence is 15 residues long. Germline CDR1 and CDR2: LNHDA and SQIVND (reference sequence). This CDR3 reads CASSSGGHYTGELFF.

This rearrangement joins TRBV20-1 to TRBJ2-5. The CDR3 spans 12 residues. The germline V gene has CDR1 DFQATT and CDR2 SNEGSKA (reference sequence). CDR3 region: CSAYDGIETQYF.

V is TRBV7-9 and J is TRBJ1-5; the TCRdb D gene call, TRBD1, has no DNA to confirm it. The V gene's germline CDR1 is SEHNR and CDR2 FQNEAQ (reference sequence). The CDR3 covers 16 residues. The CDR3 loop is CASSSRGEVGNQPQHF.

This chain connects TRBV7-3 to TRBJ2-7. This CDR3 is built from 14 residues. Germline loops: CDR1 SGHTA, CDR2 FQGTGA. The CDR3 region is CASSLLMVSYEQYF.

This chain connects TRBV11-1 to TRBJ2-2; with no DNA, the TCRdb D assignment of TRBD2 cannot be verified. This CDR3 comprises 18 residues. Germline V gene lookup returns CDR1 SGHAT and CDR2 FQDESV (reference sequence). This chain's CDR3 is CASRWTSGGLLNTGELFF.

CDR3: CASIPSYASSYNEQFF. V gene TRBV11-2 combines with J gene TRBJ2-1; TCRdb's D call of TRBD1 is untestable without DNA. This CDR3 has 16 residues. In germline, CDR1 is SGHAT, CDR2 FQNNGV.

The J gene is TRBJ2-1, the V gene TRBV5-1; TCRdb outputs TRBD2, but without DNA this stays unchecked. Germline assignment: CDR1 SGHRS and CDR2 YFSETQ. CDR3 length: 15 amino acids. Here the CDR3 reads CASSLTASGISEQFF.

The rearrangement uses TRBV4-1 and TRBJ2-5; no DNA is available, so the TRBD1 call from TCRdb remains unchecked. Germline lookup yields CDR1 MGHRA and CDR2 YSYEKL. This CDR3 has 15 residues. The CDR3: CASSLWTAQQETQYF.

V gene TRBV28 combines with J gene TRBJ2-5; checking the TCRdb D call of TRBD1 is not possible without DNA. Germline V gene lookup returns CDR1 MDHEN and CDR2 SYDVKM. CDR3 length equals 18 residues. CDR3 loop: CATRDRGWTSRYQETQYF.

The CDR3 reads CSAPLGGTQYF. V is TRBV29-1 and J is TRBJ2-5; TCRdb gives TRBD2 as the D gene, but with no DNA this cannot be confirmed. The CDR3 extends over 11 amino acids. Germline CDR1 SQVTM, CDR2 ANQGSEA.

The rearrangement links TRBV12-3 or TRBV12-4 to TRBJ1-2; the TRBD1 assignment by TCRdb is unverifiable without DNA. The length of the CDR3 is 12 residues. The CDR3 protein is CASSSRVDGYTF.

The chain links TRBV2 to TRBJ2-5; TCRdb lists TRBD2, though no DNA is available to test this call. The CDR3 contains 14 residues. From germline, CDR1 is SNHLY and CDR2 FYNNEI. This CDR3 is CASSSGSYAETQYF.

The chain carries TRBV19 and TRBJ1-2. There are 15 residues in the CDR3. The germline V gene encodes CDR1 LNHDA and CDR2 SQIVND (reference sequence). CDR3 amino acids: CASSIWPGQFYGYTF.

The chain carries TRBV7-9 and TRBJ2-5; the D gene TCRdb calls, TRBD1, cannot be checked with no DNA. The CDR3 loop spans 12 amino acids. CDR1 is SEHNR and CDR2 is FQNEAQ in the germline V gene (reference sequence). CDR3 residues: CASSSQGETQYF.